The next 8 T cell receptor beta chains were all read from a single sample in a study of T cell repertoires in aging, cancer and after chemotherapy (dated by TCRdb to between 2017 and 2020). The run used an Illumina MiSeq. Multiplex touch-down PCR with a mixed TRB-A/B primer pool was used to amplify rearranged TRB sequences covering the V, D and J segments. The public reads were run again by TCRdb, first through fastp at Q25 and then through MiXCR, and only productive beta chains were kept. Rows are unified per CDR3 protein, each entry keeping the most common DNA and genes. The sample table contains approximately 4,300 distinct CDR3 sequences; only one count was recorded for 30% to 40% of them. The biggest ten clones account for roughly 63% of the sample. TCR beta rearrangements were amplified from genomic DNA isolated from peripheral blood, not from sorted cells or RNA. The specimen was blood. The source is a human donor with a solid tumor.

The chain has TRBV4-3 and TRBJ2-1, with 12 bases aligning to TRBD2. Looked up from germline, CDR1 is LGHNA and CDR2 is YSLEER. The CDR3 length is 18 residues. V was pared by 1 base and J by 3 bases, with 7 bases of the junction left unmatched. The CDR3 spells CASSQVRGLAGHYNEQFF. In DNA form, the CDR3 reads TGCGCCAGCAGCCAAGTTCGGGGACTAGCGGGCCACTACAATGAGCAGTTCTTC.

The chain carries TRBV7-2 and TRBJ2-7; D is possibly TRBD2 (6 bases). The CDR3 has 13 amino acids. Per the germline V gene, CDR1 is SGHTA and CDR2 is FQGNSA. The V gene lost 5 bases and the J gene lost 7 bases, with 15 bases spanning the gap. The CDR3 DNA sequence: TGTGCCAGCAGCCGTTTGGAGGGTGGGGAGCAGTACTTC. Its translation is CASSRLEGGEQYF.

DNA of the CDR3: TGTGCCAGTAGTACCGAAACGCAGGGGTGGGCAACAGATACGCAGTATTTT. Translated: CASSTETQGWATDTQYF. V gene TRBV19 combines with J gene TRBJ2-3, with D tentatively TRBD1 (6 bases). Looked up from germline, CDR1 is LNHDA and CDR2 is SQIVND (reference sequence). The V end lost 4 bases, the J end lost 3 bases, and 20 bases lay between the germline ends. This CDR3 is built from 17 residues.

The rearrangement links TRBV7-9 to TRBJ2-2, with D unresolved. CDR1 is SEHNR and CDR2 is FQNEAQ in the germline V gene (reference sequence). V was cut by 5 bases and J by 0 bases, with 1 base left in between. The CDR3 sequence is 12 residues long. In DNA, the CDR3 is TGTGCCAGCAGCCCGAACACCGGGGAGCTGTTTTTT. Its protein product is CASSPNTGELFF.

The rearrangement joins TRBV7-9 to TRBJ2-3; possible D gene TRBD2, 5 bases. The germline V and J ends were trimmed by 1 base and 8 bases, with 10 bases remaining between them. Germline V gene data show CDR1 as SEHNR and CDR2 as FQNEAQ (reference sequence). The CDR3 length is 13 residues. DNA of the CDR3: TGTGCCAGCAGCTTAGGGTTGGGAGTTACGCAGTATTTT. Translation: CASSLGLGVTQYF.

The chain links TRBV30 to TRBJ2-3; D perhaps matches TRBD2 (6 bases). CDR3 length: 13 residues. Trimming left V 2 bases short and J 1 base short, with 7 bases between. Germline lookup yields CDR1 GTSNPN and CDR2 SVGIG (reference sequence). The CDR3 DNA reads as TGTGCCTGGAGTAAGCGGGGCACAGATACGCAGTATTTT. This gives the protein CAWSKRGTDTQYF.

The V gene is TRBV7-3, the J gene TRBJ1-6; perhaps TRBD1 as D (6 bases). Trimming shortened V by 5 bases and J by 7 bases, and 12 bases separated the two germline ends. The CDR3 length is 14 residues. Germline V gene lookup returns CDR1 SGHTA and CDR2 FQGTGA. CDR3 region: CASSQGRGNSPLHF. CDR3 DNA sequence: TGTGCCAGCAGCCAAGGCAGGGGAAATTCACCCCTCCACTTT. Full variable domain (rest looked up from reference TRBV7-3 and TRBJ1-6): GAGVSQTPSNKVTEKGKYVELRCDPISGHTALYWYRQSLGQGPEFLIYFQGTGAADDSGLPNDRFFAVRPEGSVSTLKIQRTERGDSAVYLCASSQGRGNSPLHFGNGTRLTVT.

This clonotype was seen a few times. The gene calls are TRBV6-6 and TRBJ1-3, with TRBD1 as a possible D gene (6 bases). Germline lookup yields CDR1 MNHNY and CDR2 SVGAGI (reference sequence). The ends were cut back, 2 bases at V and 4 bases at J, with 12 bases in the middle. The CDR3 is 15 residues long. DNA for the CDR3: TGTGCCAGCAGTTACGCGGGGGCGTCAGGAAACACCATATATTTT. Its protein is CASSYAGASGNTIYF.